This T cell receptor (beta chain) was observed in a study of technical replicates of blood from several donors. Sequencing was performed with immunoSEQ multiplex PCR; in TCRdb, only in-frame clones are kept and a portion is missing. The sample yields under 95,000 clones, about 94% seen once. Per the germline V gene, CDR1 is SGHNT and CDR2 is YYREEE (reference sequence). CDR3 length: 15 amino acids. V shed 1 base and J 2 bases; nucleotides not matched to a gene: 3. The chain links TRBV5-4 to TRBJ2-7; 10 nucleotides agree with TRBD1. The sequencing input was T cells isolated from PBMCs. The TCR was taken from a human donor in good health. CDR3 protein: CASSLRDRGPYEQYF. In DNA form, the CDR3 reads TGTGCCAGCAGCTTGAGGGACAGGGGTCCCTACGAGCAGTACTTC. Supplemented by reference TRBV5-4 and TRBJ2-7, the full variable domain reads ETGVTQSPTHLIKTRGQQVTLRCSSQSGHNTVSWYQQALGQGPQFIFQYYREEENGRGNFPPRFSGLQFPNYSSELNVNALELDDSALYLCASSLRDRGPYEQYFGPGTRLTVT.